This TCR beta chain comes out of a study of PD-1 blockade in mismatch repair-deficient tumors. Study context: Enrolled about 2013-2016, patients had progressing, pretreated mismatch repair-deficient cancers of 11 to 13 types.

This CDR3 region has 14 residues. V shed 5 bases, J shed 5 bases, and the junction held 8 bases outside the gene matches. Germline CDR1 is SGHNT and CDR2 is YENEEA. Method: immunoSEQ multiplex PCR; TCRdb's copy keeps in-frame clones and lacks some. This table has about 120,000 clones, about three quarters appearing once. The specimen was peripheral blood, collected just over 59 weeks after starting pembrolizumab. The chain recombines TRBV11-3 with TRBJ1-2, with 7 bases aligning to TRBD1. This TCR was recovered from an adult with mismatch repair-deficient cancer. For the CDR3, the DNA is TGTGCCAGCAGCCCACGGGCACAGGGGTATGGCTACACCTTC. Protein sequence: CASSPRAQGYGYTF.